The 6 T cell receptor beta chains below were found in one sample sequenced in a study of T cells after yellow fever vaccination. Via MiXCR, TCRdb re-called the 5' RACE reads, giving one row per CDR3 protein. Here the sample spans over 110,000 distinct CDR3 sequences, roughly 8% being singletons. The sample consisted of CD4+ T cells sorted from PBMCs, taken 5 days after the yellow fever booster vaccination. The origin of the receptors is a man aged 25 to 40 who received the YFV17D yellow fever vaccine.

This clonotype was seen repeatedly, ten times or more. The chain links TRBV20-1 to TRBJ2-2; TRBD2 matches 9 bases. Losses at the gene ends were 2 bases for V and 4 bases for J; bases not matched to a gene: 8. The CDR3 has 16 residues. The germline gives CDR1 DFQATT, CDR2 SNEGSKA (reference sequence). This CDR3 is CSARSHGGRATGELFF. Here the CDR3 DNA reads TGCAGTGCTAGATCTCATGGCGGGAGGGCCACCGGGGAGCTGTTTTTT.

This clonotype was seen many times. V gene TRBV27 combines with J gene TRBJ2-2; TRBD2 matches 7 bases. CDR1 and CDR2 (germline): MNHEY, SMNVEV (reference sequence). CDR3 size: 18 residues. The junction had 19 bases not matched to a gene; V was cut back by 7 bases and J by 5 bases. Here the CDR3 DNA reads TGTGCCAGCAAACCAACCTCATGGGGAGGGCCTAGAACCGGGGAGCTGTTTTTT. Translation: CASKPTSWGGPRTGELFF.

This clonotype was found many times. The CDR3 spells CASSPRTTNTGELFF. In DNA form, the CDR3 reads TGCGCCAGCAGCCCAAGGACAACGAACACCGGGGAGCTGTTTTTT. This chain uses TRBV5-1 with TRBJ2-2; weak D call: TRBD1 (5 bases). Germline CDR1 is SGHRS and CDR2 is YFSETQ. V was shortened by 4 bases and J by 0 bases, with 10 bases between the two germline ends. This CDR3 is built from 15 residues.

This clonotype was seen repeatedly, ten times or more. J is TRBJ2-7 and V is TRBV28; 8 nucleotides agree with TRBD2. Looked up from germline, CDR1 is MDHEN and CDR2 is SYDVKM. The CDR3 has 16 residues. The V segment lost 1 base and the J segment 3 bases; nucleotides outside the gene matches: 8. CDR3 nucleotide sequence: TGTGCCAGCAGTTTATATGGGACTAGGGCCCTCTACGAGCAGTACTTC. Its translation: CASSLYGTRALYEQYF.

This clonotype was picked up many times. For the CDR3, the DNA is TGTGCCAGCAGTCCCGAGGGTCGCGGGAGGAGCGGTGGTACGCAGTATTTT. Protein sequence: CASSPEGRGRSGGTQYF. The V call is TRBV12-3 or TRBV12-4, the J call TRBJ2-3, with 8 bases identical to TRBD2. The CDR3 spans 17 residues. V shed 5 bases, J shed 8 bases, and the junction held 18 bases outside the gene matches.

This clonotype was observed once. A clone one base away is much larger, so this may be a read error. The gene calls are TRBV19 and TRBJ2-1; D gene uncertain. Germline V gene sequence: CDR1 LNHDA, CDR2 SQIVND (reference sequence). This CDR3 has 15 residues. CDR3 amino acids: CASSTASSSYNEQLF. CDR3 coding DNA: TGTGCCAGTAGTACAGCTTCGAGCTCCTACAATGAGCAGCTCTTC.